This T cell receptor (beta chain) was retrieved from a study of cytomegalovirus exposure and HLA in healthy donors. The CDR3 runs 13 residues. Germline V gene sequence: CDR1 MNHEY, CDR2 SVGAGI. Trimming cost V 7 bases and J 2 bases; bases outside gene matches: 3. Comment on this clone: What it binds is not known.

Study conclusions and caveats: Later analysis indicated greater clonal expansion among HLA-associated TCR beta chains than among equally common other chains. 16,951 TCR beta sequences were associated with HLA alleles at 0.05 false discovery rate in a later analysis.

With 60 Vbeta and 13 Jbeta primers, the PCR was carried out. Produced via immunoSEQ multiplex PCR; TCRdb's table is partial and in-frame only. The sample records about 110,000 clones, 65% being singletons. Healthy people donating bone marrow made up the donors. The sequenced sample consisted of PBMCs. This chain joins TRBV6-5 and TRBJ2-5; 8 bases are a match to TRBD2. This clonotype was obtained from a man aged 30 to 45 in good health and CMV-seropositive. The CDR3 region has the DNA TGTGCCAGCACCCCGGGGGGGCAAGAGACCCAGTACTTC. Protein product: CASTPGGQETQYF.